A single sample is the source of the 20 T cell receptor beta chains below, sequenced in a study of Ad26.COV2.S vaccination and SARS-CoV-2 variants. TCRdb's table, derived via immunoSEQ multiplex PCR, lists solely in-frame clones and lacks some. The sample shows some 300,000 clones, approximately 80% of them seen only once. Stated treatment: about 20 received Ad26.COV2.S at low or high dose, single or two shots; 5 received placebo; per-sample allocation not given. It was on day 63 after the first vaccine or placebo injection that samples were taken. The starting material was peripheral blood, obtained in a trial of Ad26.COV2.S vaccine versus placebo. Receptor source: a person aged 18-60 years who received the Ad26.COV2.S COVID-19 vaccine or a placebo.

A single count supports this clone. The CDR3 region has the DNA TGTGCCAGCTCACCCCAGATGGGGGGCACAGATACGCAGTATTTT. Protein sequence: CASSPQMGGTDTQYF. The V and J genes are TRBV18 and TRBJ2-3; either TRBD1 or TRBD2 may supply D (5 bases each). The germline V and J ends were trimmed by 3 bases and 1 base, with 11 bases remaining between them. CDR3 length equals 15 residues. CDR1 is KGHSH and CDR2 is LQKENI in the germline V gene.

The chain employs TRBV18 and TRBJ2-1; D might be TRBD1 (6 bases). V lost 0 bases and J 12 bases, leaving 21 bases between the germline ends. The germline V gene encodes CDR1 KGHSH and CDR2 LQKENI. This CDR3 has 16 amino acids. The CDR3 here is CASSPPSNSQGKVQFF. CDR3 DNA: TGTGCCAGCTCACCACCCTCGAACTCACAGGGAAAGGTGCAGTTCTTC.

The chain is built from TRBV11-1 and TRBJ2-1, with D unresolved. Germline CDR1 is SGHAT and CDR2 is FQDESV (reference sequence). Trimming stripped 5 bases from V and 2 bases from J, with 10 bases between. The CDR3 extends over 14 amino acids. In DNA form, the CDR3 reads TGTGCCAGCAGCCCTCACGTCACCTACAATGAGCAGTTCTTC. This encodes CASSPHVTYNEQFF.

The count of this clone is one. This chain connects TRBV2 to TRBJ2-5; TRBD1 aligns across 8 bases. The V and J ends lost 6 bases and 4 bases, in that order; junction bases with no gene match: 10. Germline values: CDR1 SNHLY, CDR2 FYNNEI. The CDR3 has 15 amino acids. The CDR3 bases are TGTGCCAGCAGCCAACAGGGGGGTTTGGGAGAGACCCAGTACTTC. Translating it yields CASSQQGGLGETQYF.

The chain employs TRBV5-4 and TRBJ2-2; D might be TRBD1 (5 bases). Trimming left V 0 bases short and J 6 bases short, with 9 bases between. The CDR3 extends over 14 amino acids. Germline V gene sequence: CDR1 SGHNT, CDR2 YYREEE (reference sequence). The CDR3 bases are TGTGCCAGCAGCTTGGCCGGCAGGGCCGGGGAGCTGTTTTTT. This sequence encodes CASSLAGRAGELFF.

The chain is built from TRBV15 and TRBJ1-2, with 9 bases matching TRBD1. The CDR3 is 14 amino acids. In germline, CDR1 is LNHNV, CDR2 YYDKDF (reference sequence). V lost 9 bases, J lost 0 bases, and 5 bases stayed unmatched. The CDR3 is CATWDRAPNYGYTF. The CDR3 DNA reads TGTGCCACATGGGACAGGGCCCCTAACTATGGCTACACCTTC.

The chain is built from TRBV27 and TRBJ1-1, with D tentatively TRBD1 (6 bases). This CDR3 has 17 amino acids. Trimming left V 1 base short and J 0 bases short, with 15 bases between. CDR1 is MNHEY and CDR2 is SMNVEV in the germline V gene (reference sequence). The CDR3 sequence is CASSLFSGQGMNTEAFF. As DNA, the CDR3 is TGTGCCAGCAGTTTATTCAGCGGGCAGGGGATGAACACTGAAGCTTTCTTT.

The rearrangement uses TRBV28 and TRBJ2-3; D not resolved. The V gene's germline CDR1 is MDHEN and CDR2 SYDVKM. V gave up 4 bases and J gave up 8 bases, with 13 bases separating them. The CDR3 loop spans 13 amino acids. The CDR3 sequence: CASSSHDKATQYF. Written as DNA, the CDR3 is TGTGCCAGCAGTTCCCACGACAAGGCTACGCAGTATTTT.

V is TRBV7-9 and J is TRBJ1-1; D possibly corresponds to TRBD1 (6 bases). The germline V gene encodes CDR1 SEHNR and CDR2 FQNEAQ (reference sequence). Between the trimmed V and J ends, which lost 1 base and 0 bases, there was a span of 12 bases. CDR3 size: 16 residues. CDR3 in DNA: TGTGCCAGCAGCTTAGAGGGGGGCTTAATGAACACTGAAGCTTTCTTT. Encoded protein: CASSLEGGLMNTEAFF.

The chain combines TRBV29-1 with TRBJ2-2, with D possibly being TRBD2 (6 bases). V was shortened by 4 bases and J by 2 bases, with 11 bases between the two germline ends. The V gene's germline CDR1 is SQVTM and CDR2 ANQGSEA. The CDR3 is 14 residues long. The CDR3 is CSVVGGINTGELFF. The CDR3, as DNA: TGCAGCGTTGTCGGAGGGATAAACACCGGGGAGCTGTTTTTT.

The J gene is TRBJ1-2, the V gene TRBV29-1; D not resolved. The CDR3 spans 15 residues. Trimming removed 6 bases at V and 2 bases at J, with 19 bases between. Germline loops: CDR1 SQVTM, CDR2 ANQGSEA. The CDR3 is CSVKPPSGENYGYTF. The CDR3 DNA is TGCAGCGTAAAACCCCCTTCCGGGGAAAACTATGGCTACACCTTC.

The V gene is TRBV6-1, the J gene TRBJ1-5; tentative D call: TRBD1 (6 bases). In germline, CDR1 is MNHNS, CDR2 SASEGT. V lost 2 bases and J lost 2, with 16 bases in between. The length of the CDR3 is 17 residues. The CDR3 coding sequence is TGTGCCAGCAGTGAACGGTGGGGGGCAGAGGGCAATCAGCCCCAGCATTTT. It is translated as CASSERWGAEGNQPQHF.

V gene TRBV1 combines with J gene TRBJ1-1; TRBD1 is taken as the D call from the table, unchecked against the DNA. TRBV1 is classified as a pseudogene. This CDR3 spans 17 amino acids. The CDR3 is CTSSHRPGTGANTEAFF. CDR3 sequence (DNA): TGCACCAGCAGCCACCGTCCCGGGACAGGGGCGAACACTGAAGCTTTCTTT.

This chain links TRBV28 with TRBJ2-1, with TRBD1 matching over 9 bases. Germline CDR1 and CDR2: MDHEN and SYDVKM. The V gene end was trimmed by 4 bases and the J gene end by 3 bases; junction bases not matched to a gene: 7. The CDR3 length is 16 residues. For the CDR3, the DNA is TGTGCCAGCAGTTCTCCCGGGACAGGGTACTACAATGAGCAGTTCTTC. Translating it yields CASSSPGTGYYNEQFF.

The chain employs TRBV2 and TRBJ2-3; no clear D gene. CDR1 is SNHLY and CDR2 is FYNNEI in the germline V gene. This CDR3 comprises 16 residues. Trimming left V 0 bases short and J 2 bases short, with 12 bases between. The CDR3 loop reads CASSEAIQVITDTQYF. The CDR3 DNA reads TGTGCCAGCAGTGAAGCGATCCAGGTGATCACAGATACGCAGTATTTT.

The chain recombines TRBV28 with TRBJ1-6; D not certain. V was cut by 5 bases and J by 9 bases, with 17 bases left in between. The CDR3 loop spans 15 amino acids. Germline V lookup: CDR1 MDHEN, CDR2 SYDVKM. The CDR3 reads CASSPRLGSFSPLHF. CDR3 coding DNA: TGTGCCAGCAGTCCCCGGCTAGGGTCATTTTCACCCCTCCACTTT.

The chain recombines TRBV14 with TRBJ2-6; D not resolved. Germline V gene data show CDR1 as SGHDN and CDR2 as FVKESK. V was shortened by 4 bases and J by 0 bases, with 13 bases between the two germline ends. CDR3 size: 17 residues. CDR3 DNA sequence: TGTGCCAGCAGCCCCCTCCGCGGAATCTCTGGGGCCAACGTCCTGACTTTC. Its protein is CASSPLRGISGANVLTF. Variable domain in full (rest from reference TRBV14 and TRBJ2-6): EAGVTQFPSHSVIEKGQTVTLRCDPISGHDNLYWYRRVMGKEIKFLLHFVKESKQDESGMPNNRFLAERTGGTYSTLKVQPAELEDSGVYFCASSPLRGISGANVLTFGAGSRLTVL.

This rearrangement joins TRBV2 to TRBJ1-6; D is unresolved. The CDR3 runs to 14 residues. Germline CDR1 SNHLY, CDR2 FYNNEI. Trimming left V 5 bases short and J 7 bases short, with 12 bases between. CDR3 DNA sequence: TGTGCCAGCAGTCCAGTGAGGCGGAATTCACCCCTCCACTTT. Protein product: CASSPVRRNSPLHF.

CDR3: CASSPGGANSPLHF. The DNA for the CDR3 is TGTGCCAGCTCACCTGGGGGGGCCAATTCACCCCTCCACTTT. J is TRBJ1-6 and V is TRBV18; possible D gene TRBD1, 6 bases. CDR1 and CDR2 (germline): KGHSH, LQKENI. Deletions cut 3 bases from V and 7 bases from J, with 10 bases between. The CDR3 consists of 14 residues.

This chain's CDR3 is CASSFSASGGETQYF. Written as DNA, the CDR3 is TGCGCCAGCAGCTTTTCGGCTAGCGGGGGAGAGACCCAGTACTTC. The V call is TRBV5-1, the J call TRBJ2-5, with 10 positions matching TRBD2. Trimming at V came to 2 bases and at J to 4 bases, leaving 5 bases not matched to a gene. The V gene's germline CDR1 is SGHRS and CDR2 YFSETQ. The length of the CDR3 is 15 residues.